These 19 T cell receptor beta chains originate from one sample sequenced in a study of T-cell memory formation after mild COVID-19. TCRdb itself ran the 5' RACE reads through MiXCR, one entry per CDR3 protein. The sample gives around 310,000 distinct CDR3 sequences, 15% of which show up once; around 20% is in the top ten. Sequenced material: PBMCs or a T cell subset sorted from them (not recorded which). Receptors originate from a young man who had mild COVID-19 (a few samples of this study predate the infection). Cell type and time point are not known.

The chain recombines TRBV7-2 with TRBJ2-1, with D hard to call. Per germline, CDR1 SGHTA and CDR2 FQGNSA. The length of the CDR3 is 12 residues. V lost 1 base to trimming and J lost 12 bases, with 10 bases between them. The CDR3 reads CASSLGVLGQFF. CDR3 DNA sequence: TGTGCCAGCAGCTTAGGGGTCTTGGGGCAGTTCTTC.

This clonotype was observed a few times. CDR3 DNA: TGCAGTGCTAGGGCTCCTAGCGGGGGGACGATGTACGAGCAGTACTTC. It codes for CSARAPSGGTMYEQYF. V and J are TRBV20-1 and TRBJ2-7, with TRBD2 matching over 11 bases. Germline CDR1 is DFQATT and CDR2 is SNEGSKA (reference sequence). The junction had 11 bases not matched to a gene; V was cut back by 3 bases and J by 4 bases. CDR3 length: 16 amino acids.

In its sample, this clonotype was seen a few times. V is TRBV12-5 and J is TRBJ2-2; D is perhaps TRBD1 (6 bases). V was pared by 5 bases and J by 7 bases, with 17 bases between. The CDR3 sequence is 15 residues long. Germline V gene data show CDR1 as LGHNT and CDR2 as FRNRAP. The CDR3 sequence: CASGPTARGRGELFF. The DNA for the CDR3 is TGTGCTAGTGGTCCAACGGCCAGGGGTCGCGGGGAGCTGTTTTTT. Full variable domain (outside the CDR3, taken from reference TRBV12-5 and TRBJ2-2): DARVTQTPRHKVTEMGQEVTMRCQPILGHNTVFWYRQTMMQGLELLAYFRNRAPLDDSGMPKDRFSAEMPDATLATLKIQPSEPRDSAVYFCASGPTARGRGELFFGEGSRLTVL.

This clonotype has a single count. Its ends do not fully match the called genes, so a read error is possible. J is TRBJ2-1 and V is TRBV7-6; 8 positions agree with TRBD1. Per the germline V gene, CDR1 is SGHVS and CDR2 is FNYEAQ. The CDR3 extends over 12 amino acids. The CDR3 protein is CASGTGDNGQFF. The CDR3 region has the DNA TGTGCCAGCGGGACAGGAGACAATGGGCAGTTCTTC.

The chain recombines TRBV5-1 with TRBJ2-3; D perhaps matches TRBD2 (5 bases). V shed 4 bases and J shed 5 bases, with 14 bases lying between them. The germline V gene encodes CDR1 SGHRS and CDR2 YFSETQ. CDR3 length equals 14 residues. This CDR3 is CASSPDDGEDTQYF. CDR3 DNA sequence: TGCGCCAGCAGCCCGGACGACGGGGAAGATACGCAGTATTTT.

The chain employs TRBV27 and TRBJ2-5; D unresolved. Trimming cost V 9 bases and J 4 bases, with 24 bases left between them. Germline V CDR1 and CDR2: MNHEY, SMNVEV (reference sequence). The CDR3 covers 16 residues. CDR3 residues: CASSPLPAHLGETQYF. CDR3 in DNA: TGTGCCAGTAGCCCCCTCCCCGCACACTTGGGAGAGACCCAGTACTTC.

This chain links TRBV18 with TRBJ1-2, with unresolved D. This CDR3 has 14 amino acids. The germline V gene encodes CDR1 KGHSH and CDR2 LQKENI. Trimming took off 0 bases at V and 10 bases at J, with 15 bases between the two ends. DNA of the CDR3: TGTGCCAGCTCACCACCGGATCGGCGGGGTGCCTACACCTTC. It yields the protein CASSPPDRRGAYTF.

This clonotype was counted a few times. This rearrangement joins TRBV19 to TRBJ2-1; tentatively, D is TRBD2 (5 bases). The V gene's germline CDR1 is LNHDA and CDR2 SQIVND (reference sequence). The CDR3 contains 12 residues. Trimming stripped 3 bases from V and 7 bases from J, with 7 bases between. CDR3 sequence reads: CASSIERNEQFF. The CDR3 coding sequence is TGTGCCAGTAGTATTGAGCGGAATGAGCAGTTCTTC.

This clonotype turned up a few times. J is TRBJ2-2 and V is TRBV6-2 or TRBV6-3, with unresolved D. Trimming took 7 bases from V and 6 from J, leaving 15 bases between them. The V gene's germline CDR1 is MNHEY and CDR2 SVGEGT. This CDR3 region has 14 residues. The CDR3 region is CASTPGFGPGELFF. CDR3 nucleotides: TGTGCCAGCACCCCCGGTTTTGGCCCCGGGGAGCTGTTTTTT.

The J gene is TRBJ2-7, the V gene TRBV28; D remains unclear. CDR1 MDHEN and CDR2 SYDVKM come from the germline V gene. The CDR3 has 14 amino acids. The V end lost 3 bases, the J end lost 3 bases, and 12 bases lay between the germline ends. The CDR3 reads CASSFYGLGYEQYF. The CDR3 DNA follows: TGTGCCAGCAGTTTCTACGGTCTCGGCTACGAGCAGTACTTC.

The chain joins TRBV18 to TRBJ1-5, with D unresolved. Looked up from germline, CDR1 is KGHSH and CDR2 is LQKENI. The CDR3 has 13 amino acids. The ends were cut back, 3 bases at V and 9 bases at J, with 12 bases in the middle. Here the CDR3 DNA reads TGTGCCAGCTCACCCCGTGAAATGGTGCCCCAGCATTTT. Translation: CASSPREMVPQHF.

The chain uses TRBV28 and TRBJ1-2; D uncertain. Germline V lookup: CDR1 MDHEN, CDR2 SYDVKM. The CDR3 contains 12 residues. Trimming left V 10 bases short and J 5 bases short, with 14 bases between. The CDR3 sequence is CATTGVGYGYTF. CDR3 bases: TGTGCCACCACGGGAGTAGGGTATGGCTACACCTTC.

This chain joins TRBV28 and TRBJ1-2, with D maybe TRBD1 (6 bases). This CDR3 contains 14 residues. Looked up from germline, CDR1 is MDHEN and CDR2 is SYDVKM. Trimming took off 5 bases at V and 5 bases at J, with 15 bases between the two ends. The CDR3 sequence: CASSVIRDTYGYTF. The DNA of the CDR3 is TGTGCCAGCAGTGTCATCCGGGACACATATGGCTACACCTTC.

The CDR3 DNA reads TGCAGCGTTGAAGGTGGGGGAACGGGCTATGGCTACACCTTC. This translates into CSVEGGGTGYGYTF. The chain has TRBV29-1 and TRBJ1-2, with a tentative D call TRBD1 (5 bases). This CDR3 region has 14 residues. CDR1 and CDR2 from the germline V gene are SQVTM and ANQGSEA. Trimming left V 1 base short and J 4 bases short, with 13 bases between.

A few counts support this clonotype. The V and J genes are TRBV6-2 or TRBV6-3 and TRBJ2-1; 11 bases align to TRBD2. The V gene's germline CDR1 is MNHEY and CDR2 SVGEGT. The CDR3 has 16 residues. Unmatched junction bases numbered 8, after V lost 3 bases and J lost 7 bases. The CDR3 protein is CASSYTSGGAKNEQFF. DNA of the CDR3: TGTGCCAGCAGTTATACTAGCGGGGGAGCTAAGAATGAGCAGTTCTTC.

Notes on this clonotype: At one boundary the junction diverges from the germline segment, which might be a read error. The gene calls are TRBV7-8 and TRBJ2-1; D unclear. The germline V gene encodes CDR1 SGHVS and CDR2 FQNEAQ. This CDR3 is 13 amino acids long. Here the CDR3 reads CTSSFLGYNEQFF. In nucleotides, the CDR3 is TGTACCAGCAGCTTCCTGGGTTACAATGAGCAGTTCTTC.

This clonotype turned up a few times. The chain employs TRBV9 and TRBJ2-7, with 10 bases aligning to TRBD1. Unmatched junction bases numbered 3, after V lost 0 bases and J lost 3 bases. The CDR3 contains 15 residues. Germline lookup yields CDR1 SGDLS and CDR2 YYNGEE. CDR3 amino acids: CASSVGGQGDYEQYF. CDR3 sequence (DNA): TGTGCCAGCAGCGTAGGAGGACAGGGGGACTACGAGCAGTACTTC.

The genes are TRBV7-9 and TRBJ1-6; a weak D match, TRBD1 (6 bases). CDR3 size: 14 residues. Germline CDR1 SEHNR, CDR2 FQNEAQ (reference sequence). V shed 4 bases and J shed 5 bases, with 9 bases lying between them. CDR3 protein: CASSSDRNNSPLHF. CDR3 sequence (DNA): TGTGCCAGCAGCTCGGACAGAAATAATTCACCCCTCCACTTT. Filled out from reference TRBV7-9 and TRBJ1-6, the complete variable domain reads DTGVSQNPRHKITKRGQNVTFRCDPISEHNRLYWYRQTLGQGPEFLTYFQNEAQLEKSRLLSDRFSAERPKGSFSTLEIQRTEQGDSAMYLCASSSDRNNSPLHFGNGTRLTVT.

This clonotype was seen repeatedly, ten times or more. The J gene is TRBJ2-6, the V gene TRBV5-1; D possibly corresponds to TRBD2 (5 bases). V lost 2 bases and J 0 bases, leaving 6 bases between the germline ends. The CDR3 loop spans 15 amino acids. Looked up from germline, CDR1 is SGHRS and CDR2 is YFSETQ. CDR3 sequence reads: CASSFGSSGANVLTF. Here the CDR3 DNA reads TGCGCCAGCAGCTTTGGGAGCTCTGGGGCCAACGTCCTGACTTTC.